A selection of T cell receptor beta chains follows, all from one sample in a study of OX40 agonist ivuxolimab in advanced cancers. The assay was immunoSEQ multiplex PCR, and TCRdb's table has in-frame clones only and misses some. In the table there are 72,000 or so clones, around nine tenths of which are singletons. The input for sequencing was CD4+ or CD8+ T cells sorted from blood, taken in a trial of the OX40 agonist ivuxolimab. The receptors shown here come from an adult with an advanced solid tumor such as melanoma, head and neck, liver or kidney cancer. CDR3s include the opening cysteine and the closing phenylalanine or tryptophan. Fields, in order: V gene, clone size, J gene, D gene, CDR3 DNA, CDR3 protein. The D gene is left open where the match is weak. The size entry is marked missing in some rows and otherwise reads once, few, many or a size class.

v_call: TRBV28; clone_size: -; j_call: TRBJ2-7; d_call: -; cdr3_nt: TGTGCCAGCAGTTCCTCTCCCTGGAACTACGAGCAGTACTTC; cdr3_aa: CASSSSPWNYEQYF
v_call: TRBV18; clone_size: -; j_call: TRBJ2-1; d_call: TRBD2; cdr3_nt: TGTGCCAGCTCACCGGGACTAGCGGGAGGGCTTGAGCAGTTCTTC; cdr3_aa: CASSPGLAGGLEQFF
v_call: TRBV11-2; clone_size: -; j_call: TRBJ2-5; d_call: TRBD1; cdr3_nt: TGTGCCAGCAGCTTAGGCCAGGGGGCTTTAAGGGGAGAGACCCAGTACTTC; cdr3_aa: CASSLGQGALRGETQYF
v_call: TRBV6-5; clone_size: -; j_call: TRBJ2-5; d_call: -; cdr3_nt: TGTGCCAGCAAAAACAGGGAGACCCAGTACTTC; cdr3_aa: CASKNRETQYF
v_call: TRBV7-8; clone_size: few; j_call: TRBJ2-3; d_call: -; cdr3_nt: TGTGCCAGCAGCTTAGTTTTTACAGATACGCAGTATTTT; cdr3_aa: CASSLVFTDTQYF
v_call: TRBV2; clone_size: -; j_call: TRBJ1-2; d_call: -; cdr3_nt: TGTGCCAGCAGTGACAGAAACCGCCTAGGTAATGGCTACACCTTC; cdr3_aa: CASSDRNRLGNGYTF
v_call: TRBV7-9; clone_size: -; j_call: TRBJ2-7; d_call: TRBD2; cdr3_nt: TGTGCCAGCAGCTTTGGGACTAGCTCCGACGAGCAGTACTTC; cdr3_aa: CASSFGTSSDEQYF
v_call: TRBV6-5; clone_size: -; j_call: TRBJ1-2; d_call: -; cdr3_nt: TGTGCCAGCAGTTACACCATTATTCGGTCCCCGTATGGCTACACCTTC; cdr3_aa: CASSYTIIRSPYGYTF
v_call: TRBV11-2; clone_size: -; j_call: TRBJ2-2; d_call: TRBD1; cdr3_nt: TGTGCCAGCAGCCTAGGACAGGGGGCGGACACCGGGGAGCTGTTTTTT; cdr3_aa: CASSLGQGADTGELFF
v_call: TRBV28; clone_size: -; j_call: TRBJ1-2; d_call: TRBD1; cdr3_nt: TGTGCCAGCAGTTTCCTGACCGACAGGGGGGGAAACTATGGCTACACCTTC; cdr3_aa: CASSFLTDRGGNYGYTF
v_call: TRBV19; clone_size: -; j_call: TRBJ1-3; d_call: -; cdr3_nt: TGTGCCAGTAAGAACAGGGATTCAGGAAACACCATATATTTT; cdr3_aa: CASKNRDSGNTIYF
v_call: TRBV7-8; clone_size: -; j_call: TRBJ2-7; d_call: TRBD1; cdr3_nt: TGTGCCAGCAGCCCTACCTTACCGGGACAGCCCTCCTACGAGCAGTACTTC; cdr3_aa: CASSPTLPGQPSYEQYF
v_call: TRBV6-4; clone_size: once; j_call: TRBJ2-2; d_call: TRBD1; cdr3_nt: TGTGCCAGCAGTGAAGGGGGCCACACCGGGGAGCTGTTTTTT; cdr3_aa: CASSEGGHTGELFF
v_call: TRBV2; clone_size: -; j_call: TRBJ2-7; d_call: -; cdr3_nt: TGTGCCAGCAGTGGACAGGTCCCCTACGAGCAGTACTTC; cdr3_aa: CASSGQVPYEQYF
v_call: TRBV6-5; clone_size: -; j_call: TRBJ1-1; d_call: -; cdr3_nt: TGTGCCAGCAGTTACGGGGTATTGAACACTGAAGCTTTCTTT; cdr3_aa: CASSYGVLNTEAFF
v_call: TRBV6-6; clone_size: -; j_call: TRBJ2-1; d_call: TRBD2; cdr3_nt: TGTGCCAGCAGTTACTCGCGGGGGGTGGACAATGAGCAGTTCTTC; cdr3_aa: CASSYSRGVDNEQFF
v_call: TRBV28; clone_size: -; j_call: TRBJ1-1; d_call: TRBD1; cdr3_nt: TGTGCCAGCATCAAAGCAGGGGGCGCGGTGGCTTTCTTT; cdr3_aa: CASIKAGGAVAFF
v_call: TRBV30; clone_size: -; j_call: TRBJ2-2; d_call: -; cdr3_nt: TGTGCCTGGAGTGGAAAGGGGGCGGGGACCGGGGAGCTGTTTTTT; cdr3_aa: CAWSGKGAGTGELFF
v_call: TRBV18; clone_size: few; j_call: TRBJ2-7; d_call: TRBD1; cdr3_nt: TGTGCCAGCTCCCCGGGACAGGTGATTTCCTACGAGCAGTACTTC; cdr3_aa: CASSPGQVISYEQYF
v_call: TRBV7-3; clone_size: -; j_call: TRBJ1-3; d_call: -; cdr3_nt: TGTGCCAGCAGCTATTGGGCAGGGAACGGAAACACCATATATTTT; cdr3_aa: CASSYWAGNGNTIYF
v_call: TRBV18; clone_size: few; j_call: TRBJ1-5; d_call: TRBD1; cdr3_nt: TGTGCCAGCTCACAGGGGGCCCTCAATCAGCCCCAGCATTTT; cdr3_aa: CASSQGALNQPQHF
v_call: TRBV18; clone_size: -; j_call: TRBJ2-5; d_call: TRBD1; cdr3_nt: TGTGCCAGCTCACAGGACAGGGTTCGAGAGACCCAGTACTTC; cdr3_aa: CASSQDRVRETQYF
v_call: TRBV28; clone_size: -; j_call: TRBJ1-4; d_call: -; cdr3_nt: TGTGCCAGCAGCATGGGTGAAAAACTGTTTTTT; cdr3_aa: CASSMGEKLFF
v_call: TRBV7-2; clone_size: -; j_call: TRBJ2-4; d_call: TRBD1; cdr3_nt: TGTGCCAGCAGTGGACAGGTCGAAAACATTCAGTACTTC; cdr3_aa: CASSGQVENIQYF
v_call: TRBV30; clone_size: -; j_call: TRBJ2-7; d_call: TRBD2; cdr3_nt: TGTGCCTGGAGTGTTCCACTAGCGGGAGTCTACGAGCAGTACTTC; cdr3_aa: CAWSVPLAGVYEQYF
v_call: TRBV5-6; clone_size: -; j_call: TRBJ2-7; d_call: -; cdr3_nt: TGTGCCAGCAGCTTGTCGAGGACAGAGAGCTACGAGCAGTACTTC; cdr3_aa: CASSLSRTESYEQYF
v_call: TRBV7-2; clone_size: -; j_call: TRBJ2-1; d_call: -; cdr3_nt: TGTGCCAGCAGCTTGAACCCCTACTCCTACAATGAGCAGTTCTTC; cdr3_aa: CASSLNPYSYNEQFF
v_call: TRBV5-5; clone_size: -; j_call: TRBJ1-2; d_call: -; cdr3_nt: TGTGCCAGCAGCACCCTGACAGTTGGCTACACCTTC; cdr3_aa: CASSTLTVGYTF
v_call: TRBV11-2; clone_size: -; j_call: TRBJ1-1; d_call: -; cdr3_nt: TGTGCCAGCAGCCAACTATTGGGTGTCACTGAAGCTTTCTTT; cdr3_aa: CASSQLLGVTEAFF
v_call: TRBV27; clone_size: -; j_call: TRBJ2-7; d_call: TRBD2; cdr3_nt: TGTGCCAGCAGACTAGCGGGAAGTTACGAGCAGTACTTC; cdr3_aa: CASRLAGSYEQYF
v_call: TRBV11-2; clone_size: once; j_call: TRBJ2-1; d_call: TRBD2; cdr3_nt: TGTGCCAGCAGCGAGGGGAGGGATTGGAATGAGCAGTTCTTC; cdr3_aa: CASSEGRDWNEQFF
v_call: TRBV16; clone_size: -; j_call: TRBJ1-1; d_call: TRBD1; cdr3_nt: TGTGCCAGCAGCCAAGTGGGACAGGGTTTGACTGAAGCTTTCTTT; cdr3_aa: CASSQVGQGLTEAFF
v_call: TRBV7-9; clone_size: few; j_call: TRBJ2-1; d_call: TRBD2; cdr3_nt: TGTGCCAGCGGCAGACTAGCGGGAGCCCGGAATGAGCAGTTCTTC; cdr3_aa: CASGRLAGARNEQFF
v_call: TRBV7-3; clone_size: -; j_call: TRBJ2-2; d_call: TRBD2; cdr3_nt: TGTGCCAGCAGCCCCGGACTAGCGGGCACCGGGGAGCTGTTTTTT; cdr3_aa: CASSPGLAGTGELFF
v_call: TRBV15; clone_size: once; j_call: TRBJ2-7; d_call: -; cdr3_nt: TGTGCCACCAGCAGAGACCAGGGTTACTACGAGCAGTACTTC; cdr3_aa: CATSRDQGYYEQYF
v_call: TRBV7-2; clone_size: -; j_call: TRBJ2-5; d_call: TRBD1; cdr3_nt: TGTGCCAGCAGCCGAGGGACAGCAGAGACCCAGTACTTC; cdr3_aa: CASSRGTAETQYF
v_call: TRBV11-2; clone_size: -; j_call: TRBJ2-7; d_call: -; cdr3_nt: TGTGCCAGCAGGTCCAATTCCTACGAGCAGTACTTC; cdr3_aa: CASRSNSYEQYF
v_call: TRBV9; clone_size: -; j_call: TRBJ2-1; d_call: TRBD2; cdr3_nt: TGTGCCAGCAGCGGGGGACTAGCGGGAGAATCTGAGCAGTTCTTC; cdr3_aa: CASSGGLAGESEQFF
v_call: TRBV19; clone_size: -; j_call: TRBJ1-6; d_call: -; cdr3_nt: TGTGCCAGTAGTATAGCGAGAAATTCACCCCTCCACTTT; cdr3_aa: CASSIARNSPLHF
v_call: TRBV5-4; clone_size: -; j_call: TRBJ2-7; d_call: TRBD2; cdr3_nt: TGTGCCAGCAGCTTGATGGGGGGGAAGGCCTACGAGCAGTACTTC; cdr3_aa: CASSLMGGKAYEQYF
v_call: TRBV6-1; clone_size: -; j_call: TRBJ2-7; d_call: -; cdr3_nt: TGTGCCAGCAGTGTACATCGGAGGGCCTTTGACTACGAGCAGTACTTC; cdr3_aa: CASSVHRRAFDYEQYF
v_call: TRBV5-5; clone_size: -; j_call: TRBJ2-3; d_call: -; cdr3_nt: TGTGCCAGTGCCCAGCTCGCAGATACGCAGTATTTT; cdr3_aa: CASAQLADTQYF
v_call: TRBV18; clone_size: medium-sized; j_call: TRBJ2-5; d_call: -; cdr3_nt: TGTGCCAGCTCACCCCGGGCGAGGGTCGAAGAGACCCAGTACTTC; cdr3_aa: CASSPRARVEETQYF
v_call: TRBV7-2; clone_size: -; j_call: TRBJ2-7; d_call: -; cdr3_nt: TGTGCCAGCAGCCCAACCCCGGGGGAGCAGTACTTC; cdr3_aa: CASSPTPGEQYF
v_call: TRBV6-6; clone_size: -; j_call: TRBJ1-2; d_call: -; cdr3_nt: TGTGCCAGCAGTTACTCGCTGCAGGGAGATGGCTACACCTTC; cdr3_aa: CASSYSLQGDGYTF
v_call: TRBV18; clone_size: -; j_call: TRBJ2-2; d_call: TRBD1; cdr3_nt: TGTGCCAGCTCACAAAAGACAGGGGACACCGGGGAGCTGTTTTTT; cdr3_aa: CASSQKTGDTGELFF
v_call: TRBV6-5; clone_size: -; j_call: TRBJ2-4; d_call: -; cdr3_nt: TGTGCCAGCAAAGGGCTAGCCAAAAACATTCAGTACTTC; cdr3_aa: CASKGLAKNIQYF
v_call: TRBV12-5; clone_size: -; j_call: TRBJ2-2; d_call: TRBD1; cdr3_nt: TGTGCTAGTGGTTTGGTGTCAGGGGGCCAGAACACCGGGGAGCTGTTTTTT; cdr3_aa: CASGLVSGGQNTGELFF
v_call: TRBV5-5; clone_size: -; j_call: TRBJ2-2; d_call: TRBD1; cdr3_nt: TGTGCCAGCAGCTTTGGCCGGGACAGGGTAATCGCCGGGGAGCTGTTTTTT; cdr3_aa: CASSFGRDRVIAGELFF
v_call: TRBV6-1; clone_size: -; j_call: TRBJ2-2; d_call: TRBD2; cdr3_nt: TGTGCCAGCAGTGAGAGGACTAGCGGTAACACCGGGGAGCTGTTTTTT; cdr3_aa: CASSERTSGNTGELFF